The 15 T cell receptor beta chains listed next were all sequenced from one sample in a study of blood T cell repertoires in COVID-19. Assay: immunoSEQ multiplex PCR; the TCRdb copy retains only in-frame clones and omits some. The data hold fewer than 65,000 clones, with about 91% observed a single time. The sequenced material came from peripheral blood. The receptors were gathered from a man aged 45 to 65 with acute or convalescent COVID-19.

The CDR3 bases are TGTGCCAGCAGTTACTCGGGGCTCCCCACGGAAGGCTACACCTTC. Translated: CASSYSGLPTEGYTF. The chain uses TRBV6-2 or TRBV6-3 and TRBJ1-2; D may be TRBD1 (5 bases). There are 15 residues in the CDR3. The V and J ends lost 0 bases and 8 bases respectively, with 16 bases between them. CDR1 is MNHEY, CDR2 SVGEGT, per germline.

The chain recombines TRBV25-1 with TRBJ1-2, with D possibly being TRBD1 (6 bases). CDR1 MGHDK and CDR2 SYGVNS come from the germline V gene. This CDR3 contains 15 residues. V was shortened by 6 bases and J by 8 bases, with 22 bases between the two germline ends. Here the CDR3 DNA reads TGTGCCAGCAGAACTACCACAGGGACGCGGAAAGGCTACACCTTC. This translates into CASRTTTGTRKGYTF.

Regarding this clone: A read error may produce the germline difference seen at one junction end. The V call is TRBV4-1, the J call TRBJ2-7, with 7 bases lining up with TRBD2. Germline CDR1 reads MGHRA; CDR2 reads YSYEKL. CDR3 size: 13 residues. The DNA for the CDR3 is TGCGCCAGCAGCCAAGAACCCGACAGTCGGGAGGATTTC. Amino acid sequence: CASSQEPDSREDF.

The V gene is TRBV27, the J gene TRBJ1-1, with D perhaps matching TRBD1 (6 bases). Germline V gene data show CDR1 as MNHEY and CDR2 as SMNVEV (reference sequence). Trimming pared 10 bases from V and 5 bases from J, leaving 26 bases between. The CDR3 covers 16 residues. CDR3 sequence (DNA): TGTGCCACCCAACCTCCCAGGGGCGTCGGAAAGACTGAAGCTTTCTTT. As protein: CATQPPRGVGKTEAFF.

V is TRBV9 and J is TRBJ2-1, with 8 bases aligning to TRBD2. V gave up 4 bases and J gave up 6 bases; unmatched junction bases: 9. This CDR3 spans 15 amino acids. Germline-derived CDR1 and CDR2 are SGDLS and YYNGEE. The CDR3 reads CASSIGGAGGNEQFF. In nucleotides, the CDR3 is TGTGCCAGCAGCATCGGGGGGGCCGGTGGCAATGAGCAGTTCTTC.

The chain is built from TRBV19 and TRBJ1-5, with 11 bases that match TRBD1. J lost 7 bases, V lost 5 bases, and 7 bases had no gene match. CDR1 and CDR2 from the germline V gene are LNHDA and SQIVND (reference sequence). This CDR3 is 15 amino acids long. Here the CDR3 reads CASSPDRGLRQPQHF. In DNA, the CDR3 is TGTGCCAGTAGTCCGGACAGGGGGCTCAGGCAGCCCCAGCATTTT.

This clone was counted a few times. This chain links TRBV4-1 with TRBJ1-4, with 8 bases identical to TRBD1. The CDR3 covers 16 residues. From germline, CDR1 is MGHRA and CDR2 YSYEKL. J was trimmed by 6 bases and V by 4 bases; bases with no gene match: 10. The CDR3 loop reads CASSPQSGQGYEKLFF. CDR3 bases: TGCGCCAGCAGCCCACAGTCCGGACAGGGATATGAAAAACTGTTTTTT.

This chain links TRBV4-1 with TRBJ2-4; 7 bases are a match to TRBD1. Per the germline V gene, CDR1 is MGHRA and CDR2 is YSYEKL. V dropped 2 bases and J dropped 15; count of bases not matched to a gene: 7. The CDR3 sequence is 12 residues long. CDR3 residues: CASSQPQGLRYF. In nucleotides, the CDR3 is TGCGCCAGCAGCCAACCACAGGGGCTCCGGTACTTC.

V is TRBV5-1 and J is TRBJ1-2, with D unresolved. Trimming took off 0 bases at V and 3 bases at J, with 9 bases between the two ends. From germline, CDR1 is SGHRS and CDR2 YFSETQ. The CDR3 extends over 14 amino acids. CDR3 amino acids: CASSLVGGDYGYTF. The CDR3 nucleotides read TGCGCCAGCAGCTTGGTAGGCGGGGACTATGGCTACACCTTC.

This chain links TRBV28 with TRBJ2-5; 7 bases match TRBD2. Germline assignment: CDR1 MDHEN and CDR2 SYDVKM. The ends lost 7 bases at V and 4 bases at J; junction bases unmatched: 12. The CDR3 is made up of 15 amino acids. The CDR3 nucleotides are TGTGCCAGCACCACCACAACGGGGGGAGTAGAGACCCAGTACTTC. It codes for CASTTTTGGVETQYF. Based on the CDR3 plus reference TRBV28 and TRBJ2-5, the full variable domain is DVKVTQSSRYLVKRTGEKVFLECVQDMDHENMFWYRQDPGLGLRLIYFSYDVKMKEKGDIPEGYSVSREKKERFSLILESASTNQTSMYLCASTTTTGGVETQYFGPGTRLLVL.

The V and J genes are TRBV28 and TRBJ1-1; D possibly corresponds to TRBD1 (6 bases). V shed 1 base and J shed 6 bases, with 12 bases lying between them. The CDR3 spans 14 residues. CDR1 MDHEN and CDR2 SYDVKM come from the germline V gene. The CDR3 DNA reads TGTGCCAGCAGTTTATCCAGACAGGCGCCTGAAGCTTTCTTT. Amino acid sequence: CASSLSRQAPEAFF.

The rearrangement links TRBV10-3 to TRBJ2-3, with TRBD2 as a possible D gene (5 bases). With 10 bases removed from V and 1 base from J, the gap between germline ends came to 12 bases. CDR1 is ENHRY, CDR2 SYGVKD, per germline. This CDR3 spans 13 amino acids. CDR3 sequence: CATEDGGTDTQYF. In DNA form, the CDR3 reads TGTGCCACGGAGGACGGGGGCACAGATACGCAGTATTTT.

This chain joins TRBV7-8 and TRBJ2-7, with 9 positions matching TRBD2. The V gene's germline CDR1 is SGHVS and CDR2 FQNEAQ. This CDR3 comprises 15 residues. V trimming: 2 bases; J trimming: 4 bases; junction bases outside the gene matches: 6. CDR3 sequence (DNA): TGTGCCAGCAGCTTAATGGCGGGGGGGGCTTACGAGCAGTACTTC. Amino acid sequence: CASSLMAGGAYEQYF. The full variable domain, completed using reference TRBV7-8 and TRBJ2-7, is GAGVSQSPRYKVAKRGQDVALRCDPISGHVSLFWYQQALGQGPEFLTYFQNEAQLDKSGLPSDRFFAERPEGSVSTLKIQRTQQEDSAVYLCASSLMAGGAYEQYFGPGTRLTVT.

The table lists this clone with a few counts. The gene calls are TRBV6-5 and TRBJ2-7; D gene uncertain. Trimming cost V 4 bases and J 6 bases, with 7 bases left between them. Germline V lookup: CDR1 MNHEY, CDR2 SVGAGI. CDR3 size: 11 residues. CDR3 in DNA: TGTGCCAGCAGTTCCCCCGGCGAGCAGTACTTC. Protein product: CASSSPGEQYF.

V usage is TRBV3-1 (or the pseudogene TRBV3-2) and J usage is TRBJ1-4; 8 bases line up with TRBD1. Trimming removed 4 bases from V and 5 bases from J; junction bases left unmatched: 9. The CDR3 runs 16 residues. From germline, CDR1 is LGHDT and CDR2 YNNKEL (reference sequence). CDR3 sequence (DNA): TGTGCCAGCAGCCTCAGGGGGCCACGGGGGAATGAAAAACTGTTTTTT. It specifies CASSLRGPRGNEKLFF.